What follows are 32 T cell receptor beta chains derived from one specimen sequenced in a study of blood T cell repertoires in COVID-19. The data were produced by immunoSEQ multiplex PCR, yet TCRdb's version contains in-frame clones alone and is incomplete. The sample shows roughly 350,000 clones, more than 85% of them seen only once. What was sequenced was PBMCs or T cells enriched from blood (not recorded which). Receptor source: a woman aged 25-40 years who had recovered from COVID-19.

The rearrangement uses TRBV5-4 and TRBJ2-2; 7 bases are a match to TRBD1. Per the germline V gene, CDR1 is SGHNT and CDR2 is YYREEE (reference sequence). The CDR3 spans 17 residues. With V trimmed by 2 bases and J by 6 bases, 13 bases remained unmatched. CDR3 DNA: TGTGCCAGCAGCTTTTTGACAGGGATGACGACGGCCGGGGAGCTGTTTTTT. Protein sequence: CASSFLTGMTTAGELFF.

This clone was observed once. The V gene is TRBV19, the J gene TRBJ2-2, with TRBD2 as a possible D gene (6 bases). This CDR3 has 14 residues. Germline assignment: CDR1 LNHDA and CDR2 SQIVND (reference sequence). The V gene lost 5 bases and the J gene lost 1 base, with 8 bases spanning the gap. CDR3 DNA sequence: TGTGCCAGTAGTGGGGGGATGAACACCGGGGAGCTGTTTTTT. As protein: CASSGGMNTGELFF.

The genes are TRBV5-3 and TRBJ1-1; D remains ambiguous. TRBV5-3 is an ORF; its function is uncertain. This CDR3 comprises 14 residues. Trimming stripped 0 bases from V and 0 bases from J, with 6 bases between. The CDR3 sequence: CARSLDDMNTEAFF. In DNA form, the CDR3 reads TGTGCCAGAAGCTTGGACGACATGAACACTGAAGCTTTCTTT.

J is TRBJ1-6 and V is TRBV18; D not certain. The length of the CDR3 is 13 residues. Germline CDR1 and CDR2: KGHSH and LQKENI. Trimming took 3 bases from V and 8 from J, leaving 8 bases between them. CDR3 DNA sequence: TGTGCCAGCTCACCTCGACAAGATTCACCCCTCCACTTT. Its protein is CASSPRQDSPLHF.

The chain is built from TRBV6-5 and TRBJ1-1; 7 nucleotides match TRBD1. The CDR3 loop spans 15 amino acids. The germline V gene has CDR1 MNHEY and CDR2 SVGAGI. Unmatched junction bases numbered 7, after V lost 2 bases and J lost 4 bases. The CDR3 loop is CASSYIGGAGTEAFF. CDR3 bases: TGTGCCAGCAGTTACATAGGGGGCGCGGGCACTGAAGCTTTCTTT.

The V gene is TRBV30, the J gene TRBJ2-2, with D perhaps TRBD2 (5 bases). V was clipped by 5 bases and J by 6 bases, with 13 bases between them. This CDR3 contains 13 residues. From germline, CDR1 is GTSNPN and CDR2 SVGIG (reference sequence). The CDR3 spells CAWQGLHPGELFF. CDR3 bases: TGTGCCTGGCAAGGACTCCACCCCGGGGAGCTGTTTTTT. The entire variable domain, with the rest obtained from reference TRBV30 and TRBJ2-2, is as follows: SQTIHQWPATLVQPVGSPLSLECTVEGTSNPNLYWYRQAAGRGLQLLFYSVGIGQISSEVPQNLSASRPQDRQFILSSKKLLLSDSGFYLCAWQGLHPGELFFGEGSRLTVL.

On this clone: The sample contains more than one DNA sequence encoding this CDR3. The genes are TRBV7-2 and TRBJ2-7; 10 bases fit TRBD1. Germline loops: CDR1 SGHTA, CDR2 FQGNSA. V lost 5 bases to trimming and J lost 3 bases; unmatched junction nucleotides: 4. The CDR3 loop spans 14 amino acids. CDR3 DNA: TGTGCCAGCAGCCTCGACAGGGGGCTCTACGAGCAGTACTTC. This codes for CASSLDRGLYEQYF.

The gene calls are TRBV6-2 or TRBV6-3 and TRBJ2-5; TRBD2 matches 8 bases. Germline V gene data show CDR1 as MNHEY and CDR2 as SVGEGT. This CDR3 has 13 residues. V lost 6 bases, J lost 5 bases, and 5 bases stayed unmatched. The chain's CDR3 is CASSRGGPETQYF. The CDR3 DNA reads as TGTGCCAGCAGCCGCGGGGGGCCGGAGACCCAGTACTTC.

The V gene is TRBV19, the J gene TRBJ1-2; perhaps TRBD1 as D (6 bases). The germline gives CDR1 LNHDA, CDR2 SQIVND (reference sequence). The germline V and J ends were trimmed by 6 bases and 0 bases, with 14 bases remaining between them. The CDR3 is 15 amino acids. The CDR3 loop reads CASRPSDSANYGYTF. In DNA form, the CDR3 reads TGTGCCAGTAGGCCCTCGGACAGCGCTAACTATGGCTACACCTTC.

This sequence joins TRBV5-3 and TRBJ1-3; 8 bases align to TRBD1. TRBV5-3 is assigned to the ORF class and has an uncertain function. The CDR3 runs to 15 residues. Unmatched junction bases numbered 4, after V lost 4 bases and J lost 1 base. The CDR3 reads CARSADRVSGNTIYF. CDR3 bases: TGTGCCAGAAGCGCGGACAGGGTATCTGGAAACACCATATATTTT.

The chain links TRBV7-2 to TRBJ2-3; 8 bases agree with TRBD2. CDR1 is SGHTA, CDR2 FQGNSA, per germline. The CDR3 has 14 residues. J gave up 4 bases and V 4 bases, and 4 bases lay outside the gene matches. The CDR3 is CASSSTGGADTQYF. CDR3 bases: TGTGCCAGCAGCTCCACGGGGGGGGCAGATACGCAGTATTTT.

The chain uses TRBV4-3 and TRBJ1-1, with TRBD1 matching over 8 bases. CDR3 size: 16 residues. With V trimmed by 4 bases and J by 4 bases, 11 bases remained unmatched. Germline-derived CDR1 and CDR2 are LGHNA and YSLEER. The CDR3 DNA reads as TGCGCCAGCAGCCCGAGGACAGGGAGTTTCGTCACTGAAGCTTTCTTT. Protein product: CASSPRTGSFVTEAFF.

The gene calls are TRBV19 and TRBJ2-2; the D is unclear. V lost 7 bases to trimming and J lost 4 bases, with 13 bases between them. The germline V gene has CDR1 LNHDA and CDR2 SQIVND (reference sequence). The CDR3 has 14 residues. CDR3 coding DNA: TGTGCCAGTAAAGTCGTGGCATCCACCGGGGAGCTGTTTTTT. This codes for CASKVVASTGELFF.

The chain combines TRBV4-2 with TRBJ2-1; 13 bases match TRBD2. V was pared by 6 bases and J by 3 bases, with 2 bases of the junction left unmatched. Germline V gene data show CDR1 as LGHNA and CDR2 as YNFKEQ. The CDR3 extends over 15 amino acids. The CDR3: CASSRLAGGYNEQFF. The CDR3 DNA sequence: TGTGCCAGCAGTCGACTAGCGGGGGGCTACAATGAGCAGTTCTTC.

The chain is built from TRBV3-1 (or the pseudogene TRBV3-2) and TRBJ2-5, with D perhaps matching TRBD2 (6 bases). From germline, CDR1 is LGHDT and CDR2 YNNKEL (reference sequence). V lost 1 base, J lost 1 base, and 13 bases lay in between. The CDR3 is 16 amino acids. CDR3 nucleotide sequence: TGTGCCAGCAGCCAAGGCCCGGGACTGGTCCAAGAGACCCAGTACTTC. Its protein product is CASSQGPGLVQETQYF.

The chain is built from TRBV19 and TRBJ2-1; TRBD1 aligns across 9 bases. The CDR3 is 14 residues long. V shed 5 bases and J 6 bases; nucleotides not matched to a gene: 5. The germline CDR1 and CDR2 sequences are LNHDA and SQIVND (reference sequence). The CDR3, as DNA: TGTGCCAGTAGTGGGACAGGGACAATCAATGAGCAGTTCTTC. It specifies CASSGTGTINEQFF.

The chain uses TRBV9 and TRBJ2-5; 8 nucleotides match TRBD2. Per germline, CDR1 SGDLS and CDR2 YYNGEE. CDR3 length equals 15 residues. The trim removed 0 bases at V and 4 bases at J, leaving 5 bases unmatched. The CDR3 region has the DNA TGTGCCAGCAGCGTAGTTGGGCTAGCGGGAGAGACCCAGTACTTC. Protein: CASSVVGLAGETQYF.

The rearrangement uses TRBV3-1 (or the pseudogene TRBV3-2) and TRBJ2-3; D is unclear. This CDR3 is built from 14 residues. Germline CDR1 is LGHDT and CDR2 is YNNKEL (reference sequence). Trimming took 1 base from V and 1 from J, leaving 6 bases between them. For the CDR3, the DNA is TGTGCCAGCAGCCAAGGAGTTCGCACAGATACGCAGTATTTT. Translation gives CASSQGVRTDTQYF.

This clone was detected once. The rearrangement joins TRBV7-2 to TRBJ2-7, with 8 bases identical to TRBD1. The trim removed 0 bases at V and 7 bases at J, leaving 8 bases unmatched. Germline CDR1 and CDR2: SGHTA and FQGNSA. CDR3 length equals 15 residues. The CDR3 region has the DNA TGTGCCAGCAGCTTAGCAGGGCAGGGGGCAAGAGAGCAGTACTTC. It encodes CASSLAGQGAREQYF.

This clone appeared once. V usage is TRBV10-3 and J usage is TRBJ2-1, with a weak D call TRBD2 (6 bases). This CDR3 region has 15 residues. V was clipped by 4 bases and J by 8 bases, with 18 bases between them. Germline V gene lookup returns CDR1 ENHRY and CDR2 SYGVKD. CDR3 in DNA: TGTGCCATCAGTGGGTCAAAGGGGAGGAACTATGAGCAGTTCTTC. As protein: CAISGSKGRNYEQFF.

The CDR3, as DNA: TGTGCCTGCCCGACCCAGCGCGCGAACACCGGGGAGCTGTTTTTT. Its translation: CACPTQRANTGELFF. The chain uses TRBV30 and TRBJ2-2; D gene uncertain. Germline loops: CDR1 GTSNPN, CDR2 SVGIG (reference sequence). CDR3 length: 15 amino acids. Deletions cut 6 bases from V and 0 bases from J, with 14 bases between.

This clone occurred once. The CDR3 loop reads CASRLEGTQYF. The CDR3 DNA reads TGTGCCAGCAGGTTGGAGGGTACGCAGTATTTT. The chain couples TRBV2 to TRBJ2-3, with D possibly matching TRBD2 (6 bases). Trimming cost V 6 bases and J 8 bases, with 9 bases left between them. Germline loops: CDR1 SNHLY, CDR2 FYNNEI. This CDR3 is built from 11 residues.

Comment on this clone: The same CDR3 arises from other DNA sequences in this sample as well. The rearrangement joins TRBV5-1 to TRBJ2-1; 8 bases match TRBD2. Germline V gene data show CDR1 as SGHRS and CDR2 as YFSETQ. The trim removed 4 bases at V and 1 base at J, leaving 4 bases unmatched. CDR3 length: 15 amino acids. The CDR3 nucleotides read TGCGCCAGCAGCCTGAGCGGGGGATCCTACAATGAGCAGTTCTTC. Translation: CASSLSGGSYNEQFF.

The rearrangement uses TRBV9 and TRBJ2-3; TRBD2 agrees at 11 bases. The V segment lost 3 bases and the J segment 1 base; nucleotides outside the gene matches: 4. This CDR3 has 16 residues. CDR1 SGDLS and CDR2 YYNGEE come from the germline V gene. The DNA for the CDR3 is TGTGCCAGCAGCGGACTAGCGGGGAAACGCACAGATACGCAGTATTTT. Its protein product is CASSGLAGKRTDTQYF.

V gene TRBV25-1 combines with J gene TRBJ2-3; TRBD1 aligns across 8 bases. Trimming removed 9 bases from V and 3 bases from J; junction bases left unmatched: 2. Germline values: CDR1 MGHDK, CDR2 SYGVNS. The CDR3 is 12 residues long. The CDR3 sequence is CARQGVTDTQYF. The CDR3 DNA sequence: TGTGCCAGACAGGGGGTTACAGATACGCAGTATTTT. Together with reference TRBV25-1 and TRBJ2-3, the CDR3 gives the full variable domain: EADIYQTPRYLVIGTGKKITLECSQTMGHDKMYWYQQDPGMELHLIHYSYGVNSTEKGDLSSESTVSRIRTEHFPLTLESARPSHTSQYLCARQGVTDTQYFGPGTRLTVL.

This chain connects TRBV3-1 (or the pseudogene TRBV3-2) to TRBJ2-7, with 9 bases matching TRBD2. The CDR3 has 16 residues. J was trimmed by 4 bases and V by 0 bases; bases with no gene match: 7. Looked up from germline, CDR1 is LGHDT and CDR2 is YNNKEL (reference sequence). The CDR3: CASSQDIASGKYEQYF. The CDR3 DNA sequence: TGTGCCAGCAGCCAAGATATCGCTAGCGGGAAATACGAGCAGTACTTC.

The chain couples TRBV6-5 to TRBJ2-4; the match to TRBD2 covers 13 bases. Germline loops: CDR1 MNHEY, CDR2 SVGAGI. Trimming at V came to 8 bases and at J to 3 bases, leaving 1 base not matched to a gene. This CDR3 spans 14 amino acids. The CDR3 is CASGLAGVKNIQYF. The CDR3, as DNA: TGTGCCAGCGGACTAGCGGGAGTCAAAAACATTCAGTACTTC.

The chain employs TRBV6-2 or TRBV6-3 and TRBJ2-7; 8 bases match TRBD2. Germline V gene data show CDR1 as MNHEY and CDR2 as SVGEGT. The CDR3 runs 17 residues. V shed 0 bases, J shed 2 bases, and the junction held 9 bases outside the gene matches. The DNA of the CDR3 is TGTGCCAGCAGTTACTCGTCCCGGGGGGGCTTTCCCTACGAGCAGTACTTC. Translated: CASSYSSRGGFPYEQYF.

The J gene is TRBJ2-2, the V gene TRBV7-9, with D possibly being TRBD2 (5 bases). CDR3 length equals 14 residues. CDR1 and CDR2 from the germline V gene are SEHNR and FQNEAQ (reference sequence). Trimming took off 6 bases at V and 3 bases at J, with 11 bases between the two ends. The CDR3 DNA sequence: TGTGCCAGCAGAATTACTAGAGACACCGGGGAGCTGTTTTTT. It encodes CASRITRDTGELFF.

This clone has more than one count but fewer than ten. The rearrangement links TRBV7-2 to TRBJ2-3, with 12 bases fitting TRBD2. This CDR3 is 19 amino acids long. Germline trimming cut 1 base from V and 3 bases from J; bases unmatched to any gene: 11. Germline V lookup: CDR1 SGHTA, CDR2 FQGNSA. The CDR3 DNA sequence: TGTGCCAGCAGCTTAGGCCGGCTAGCGGGGGGGCCCCCTACAGATACGCAGTATTTT. Residues: CASSLGRLAGGPPTDTQYF.

The chain recombines TRBV3-1 (or the pseudogene TRBV3-2) with TRBJ1-1; D not resolved. CDR1 is LGHDT, CDR2 YNNKEL, per germline (reference sequence). The CDR3 contains 14 residues. V was clipped by 1 base and J by 5 bases, with 11 bases between them. Written as DNA, the CDR3 is TGTGCCAGCAGCCAAGCGGGCCGAGGGACTGAAGCTTTCTTT. This gives the protein CASSQAGRGTEAFF.

This rearrangement joins TRBV9 to TRBJ1-4; no definite D call. Germline assignment: CDR1 SGDLS and CDR2 YYNGEE. The length of the CDR3 is 15 residues. V lost 0 bases and J lost 0, with 6 bases in between. The CDR3 region has the DNA TGTGCCAGCAGCGTAGGGCAGACAACTAATGAAAAACTGTTTTTT. Residues: CASSVGQTTNEKLFF.